Listed below are T cell receptor beta chains from one sample, sequenced in a study of neurological immune-mediated disorders. TCRdb re-analysed the 5' RACE reads in MiXCR, keeping a single row per CDR3 protein. This table has about 50,000 distinct CDR3 sequences, about a tenth appearing once. The sample consisted of PBMCs. These receptors were taken from a woman in her thirties or forties in good health. Both conserved end residues are part of each CDR3. Fields, in order: J gene, clone size, D gene, V gene, CDR3 DNA, CDR3 protein. The D gene is left open where the match is weak. Rows may omit the clone size; those that give it use once, few, many or a size class.

j_call: TRBJ1-6
clone_size: many
d_call: TRBD1
v_call: TRBV5-1
cdr3_nt: TGCGCCAGCAGCAAAGGACAGGACTTCGGGAATTCACCCCTCCACTTT
cdr3_aa: CASSKGQDFGNSPLHF

j_call: TRBJ1-4
clone_size: few
d_call: .
v_call: TRBV18
cdr3_nt: TGTGCCAGCTCACCACCAGCTTTGCCTAATGAAAAACTGTTTTTT
cdr3_aa: CASSPPALPNEKLFF

j_call: TRBJ2-3
clone_size: many
d_call: TRBD2
v_call: TRBV18
cdr3_nt: TGTGCCAGCTCACCCTCCACTAGCGGTTGGGGCACAGATACGCAGTATTTT
cdr3_aa: CASSPSTSGWGTDTQYF

j_call: TRBJ1-5
clone_size: .
d_call: .
v_call: TRBV6-1
cdr3_nt: TGTGCCAGCAGATCCCGGGGGGGCAACAATCAGCCCCAGCATTTT
cdr3_aa: CASRSRGGNNQPQHF

j_call: TRBJ2-1
clone_size: many
d_call: TRBD2
v_call: TRBV9
cdr3_nt: TGTGCCAGCAGCGTAAGCGGGACTAGCCCGAAGAGGCCCTACAATGAGCAGTTCTTC
cdr3_aa: CASSVSGTSPKRPYNEQFF

j_call: TRBJ2-1
clone_size: .
d_call: .
v_call: TRBV19
cdr3_nt: TGTGCCAGTAGTATAGGTGGGGACTACAATGAGCAGTTCTTC
cdr3_aa: CASSIGGDYNEQFF

j_call: TRBJ1-5
clone_size: .
d_call: .
v_call: TRBV30
cdr3_nt: TGTGCCTGGAGTCCTTTTGGGAATAGCAATCAGCCCCAGCATTTT
cdr3_aa: CAWSPFGNSNQPQHF

j_call: TRBJ2-3
clone_size: many
d_call: .
v_call: TRBV7-6
cdr3_nt: TGTGCCAGCAGCTTATCCTCCTTTAGTAGAGATACGCAGTATTTT
cdr3_aa: CASSLSSFSRDTQYF

j_call: TRBJ1-4
clone_size: many
d_call: .
v_call: TRBV29-1
cdr3_nt: TGCAGCGTTACCCAGTCAAGAGAAAAACTGTTTTTT
cdr3_aa: CSVTQSREKLFF

j_call: TRBJ1-2
clone_size: many
d_call: TRBD1
v_call: TRBV5-1
cdr3_nt: TGCGCCAGCAGCTCCGGACAGGGAAAATTGGGAGGCTACACCTTC
cdr3_aa: CASSSGQGKLGGYTF

j_call: TRBJ2-3
clone_size: many
d_call: TRBD2
v_call: TRBV24-1
cdr3_nt: TGTGCCACCAGTGAAGCGAGCGGGGTAAACACAGATACGCAGTATTTT
cdr3_aa: CATSEASGVNTDTQYF

j_call: TRBJ2-1
clone_size: many
d_call: TRBD1
v_call: TRBV5-1
cdr3_nt: TGCGCCAGCAGCCAAGGGACAGCCACCTACAATGAGCAGTTCTTC
cdr3_aa: CASSQGTATYNEQFF

j_call: TRBJ1-1
clone_size: many
d_call: .
v_call: TRBV20-1
cdr3_nt: TGCAGTGCGCCCTCAGGGGTGAACGCTGAAGCTTTCTTT
cdr3_aa: CSAPSGVNAEAFF

j_call: TRBJ2-7
clone_size: many
d_call: .
v_call: TRBV29-1
cdr3_nt: TGCAGCGTTGCCGACCCTAGACCGGCCGCCTACGAGCAGTACTTC
cdr3_aa: CSVADPRPAAYEQYF

j_call: TRBJ2-7
clone_size: many
d_call: TRBD1
v_call: TRBV20-1
cdr3_nt: TGCAGTGCTACCCGGACAGGGAGGCACGAGCAGTACTTC
cdr3_aa: CSATRTGRHEQYF

j_call: TRBJ2-7
clone_size: many
d_call: .
v_call: TRBV16
cdr3_nt: TGTGCCAGCAGCCAATCCCCTAGCTCCTTCTACGAGCAGTACTTC
cdr3_aa: CASSQSPSSFYEQYF

j_call: TRBJ2-1
clone_size: .
d_call: .
v_call: TRBV11-3
cdr3_nt: TGTGCCAGCAGCTTTCCTTTCGATGAGCAGTTCTTC
cdr3_aa: CASSFPFDEQFF

j_call: TRBJ2-7
clone_size: many
d_call: .
v_call: TRBV5-1
cdr3_nt: TGCGCCAGCAGCTTGTCGGCAGGGCGGTACGAGCAGTACTTC
cdr3_aa: CASSLSAGRYEQYF

j_call: TRBJ2-5
clone_size: many
d_call: .
v_call: TRBV10-3
cdr3_nt: TGTGCCATCAGTGAGTCGGACTTAGAGACCCAGTACTTC
cdr3_aa: CAISESDLETQYF

j_call: TRBJ1-4
clone_size: many
d_call: TRBD1
v_call: TRBV7-2
cdr3_nt: TGTGCCAGCAGCTCTCCCGGGACAGGGACGAAACTGTTTTTT
cdr3_aa: CASSSPGTGTKLFF

j_call: TRBJ2-7
clone_size: many
d_call: .
v_call: TRBV20-1
cdr3_nt: TGCAGTGCTAGTGGCGGCGGGACCTACGAGCAGTACTTC
cdr3_aa: CSASGGGTYEQYF

j_call: TRBJ1-4
clone_size: few
d_call: .
v_call: TRBV20-1
cdr3_nt: TGCAGTGCTAGCGGGCACAGTGAAAAACTGTTTTTT
cdr3_aa: CSASGHSEKLFF